The 32 T cell receptor beta chains given below trace back to one sample, sequenced in a study of T cells in narcolepsy. Produced via immunoSEQ multiplex PCR; TCRdb's table is partial and in-frame only. The sample comprises approximately 26,000 clones, roughly four fifths of which are singletons, and around 0.99% rests with the top ten. Input material: memory (CD45RA-) CD4+ T cells from blood. These TCRs come from a human donor in good health.

The chain combines TRBV5-1 with TRBJ2-1, with 10 bases that match TRBD1. Germline-derived CDR1 and CDR2 are SGHRS and YFSETQ. CDR3 length: 16 residues. Unmatched junction bases numbered 14, after V lost 2 bases and J lost 12 bases. CDR3 region: CASSFSTGQGPRGQFF. In DNA, the CDR3 is TGCGCCAGCAGCTTCTCAACGGGACAGGGGCCACGCGGGCAGTTCTTC.

The V gene is TRBV5-1, the J gene TRBJ2-3; D uncertain. Per the germline V gene, CDR1 is SGHRS and CDR2 is YFSETQ. This CDR3 has 18 amino acids. V lost 0 bases and J lost 2, with 19 bases in between. CDR3 nucleotide sequence: TGCGCCAGCAGCTTGGAAGGTCCCCGGGCGCATAACACAGATACGCAGTATTTT. Translation: CASSLEGPRAHNTDTQYF.

The chain employs TRBV25-1 and TRBJ1-2; D is ambiguous. V gave up 3 bases and J gave up 5 bases, with 10 bases separating them. The germline V gene encodes CDR1 MGHDK and CDR2 SYGVNS. The CDR3 is 13 amino acids. In nucleotides, the CDR3 is TGTGCCAGCAGTGACCTCATAGGATATGGCTACACCTTC. Translating it yields CASSDLIGYGYTF.

The gene calls are TRBV6-1 and TRBJ2-7; D may match TRBD1 or TRBD2 (5 bases each). There are 12 residues in the CDR3. Germline values: CDR1 MNHNS, CDR2 SASEGT. V was shortened by 6 bases and J by 7 bases, with 13 bases between the two germline ends. CDR3 region: CASSRERGEQYF. CDR3 DNA: TGTGCCAGCAGCAGGGAGCGTGGAGAGCAGTACTTC.

V and J are TRBV30 and TRBJ1-1, with D possibly matching TRBD1 (5 bases). The CDR3 has 14 amino acids. V was shortened by 8 bases and J by 4 bases, with 20 bases between the two germline ends. In germline, CDR1 is GTSNPN, CDR2 SVGIG (reference sequence). Written as DNA, the CDR3 is TGTGCCGGGAACCCATCGGGACTCCTCACTGAAGCTTTCTTT. Translating it yields CAGNPSGLLTEAFF.

This chain connects TRBV7-3 to TRBJ1-6; D is unresolved. The CDR3 runs to 15 residues. Germline V gene lookup returns CDR1 SGHTA and CDR2 FQGTGA. The V end was cut by 3 bases, the J end by 0 bases, with 6 bases between. The CDR3 DNA sequence: TGTGCCAGCAGCTTGGTTTCCTCCTATAATTCACCCCTCCACTTT. Translated, it gives CASSLVSSYNSPLHF.

The chain recombines TRBV6-1 with TRBJ2-3; D perhaps matches TRBD2 (6 bases). The CDR3 totals 14 residues. Germline V gene sequence: CDR1 MNHNS, CDR2 SASEGT. Trimming pared 6 bases from V and 0 bases from J, leaving 10 bases between. Written as DNA, the CDR3 is TGTGCCAGCAGACCACGGGGGAGCACAGATACGCAGTATTTT. It codes for CASRPRGSTDTQYF.

The V call is TRBV30, the J call TRBJ1-1; the match to TRBD1 covers 8 bases. V lost 4 bases and J lost 12; bases outside the gene matches: 13. Germline CDR1 GTSNPN, CDR2 SVGIG (reference sequence). The CDR3 is 13 amino acids. As DNA, the CDR3 is TGTGCCTGGAAAGGTCAGGGGGCTTCTGGAACTTTCTTT. Protein: CAWKGQGASGTFF.

The rearrangement uses TRBV6-1 and TRBJ2-7, with 8 bases lining up with TRBD1. After removal of 6 bases from V and 0 bases from J, the junction contained 4 bases not matched to a gene. Per the germline V gene, CDR1 is MNHNS and CDR2 is SASEGT. This CDR3 is built from 14 residues. CDR3 in DNA: TGTGCCAGCAGATGGGACAGGAGCTCCTACGAGCAGTACTTC. Its translation is CASRWDRSSYEQYF.

The V gene is TRBV6-1, the J gene TRBJ1-2; a possible D gene is TRBD1 (5 bases). In germline, CDR1 is MNHNS, CDR2 SASEGT. Trimming shortened V by 6 bases and J by 2 bases, and 13 bases separated the two germline ends. CDR3 length equals 14 residues. CDR3 sequence: CASRAEGRNYGYTF. The CDR3 DNA is TGTGCCAGCAGAGCCGAGGGACGGAACTATGGCTACACCTTC.

Here the CDR3 reads CASSSRQGARYEQYF. The CDR3 DNA follows: TGTGCCAGCAGTTCAAGACAGGGGGCGCGCTACGAGCAGTACTTC. The chain has TRBV6-5 and TRBJ2-7, with 10 nucleotides matching TRBD1. The germline V gene has CDR1 MNHEY and CDR2 SVGAGI. Germline trimming cut 4 bases from V and 3 bases from J; bases unmatched to any gene: 6. CDR3 length: 15 amino acids.

The rearrangement links TRBV30 to TRBJ2-1; 7 bases are shared with TRBD1. V trimming: 5 bases; J trimming: 6 bases; junction bases outside the gene matches: 7. Per germline, CDR1 GTSNPN and CDR2 SVGIG (reference sequence). This CDR3 is built from 13 residues. Here the CDR3 reads CAWDRVGPNEQFF. Here the CDR3 DNA reads TGTGCCTGGGACAGGGTGGGTCCCAATGAGCAGTTCTTC.

This chain links TRBV7-9 with TRBJ2-2; TRBD2 might be the D (5 bases). This CDR3 region has 12 residues. V dropped 4 bases and J dropped 7 bases, with 7 bases sitting between them. Germline V lookup: CDR1 SEHNR, CDR2 FQNEAQ (reference sequence). The CDR3 loop reads CASSYAGGELFF. As DNA, the CDR3 is TGTGCCAGCAGCTACGCGGGCGGGGAGCTGTTTTTT.

Comment on this clone: At one of its ends the junction is not consistent with the germline gene, which may arise from a read error. The chain is built from TRBV30 and TRBJ1-5; D is unresolved. The CDR3 length is 15 residues. CDR1 is GTSNPN and CDR2 is SVGIG in the germline V gene (reference sequence). The CDR3 sequence: CARSVGGQGNQPQHF. As DNA, the CDR3 is TGTGCCCGGAGTGTAGGTGGGCAGGGCAATCAGCCCCAGCATTTT.

This CDR3 is CASAAGGGGYTF. The CDR3 DNA follows: TGTGCCAGCGCCGCCGGGGGTGGCGGCTACACCTTC. The chain is built from TRBV6-5 and TRBJ1-2, with D maybe TRBD1 (5 bases). V shed 8 bases and J shed 8 bases, with 15 bases lying between them. The germline V gene encodes CDR1 MNHEY and CDR2 SVGAGI. This CDR3 has 12 residues.

In this sample, this clone turned up once. The V gene is TRBV18, the J gene TRBJ2-2; 11 bases are a match to TRBD2. The trim removed 4 bases at V and 3 bases at J, leaving 4 bases unmatched. Per the germline V gene, CDR1 is KGHSH and CDR2 is LQKENI. The CDR3 contains 16 residues. The CDR3 reads CASSLLAGVYTGELFF. In nucleotides, the CDR3 is TGTGCCAGCTCACTACTAGCGGGGGTATACACCGGGGAGCTGTTTTTT.

The V gene is TRBV6-1, the J gene TRBJ2-5, with D hard to call. This CDR3 is 12 amino acids long. Germline CDR1 is MNHNS and CDR2 is SASEGT. Trimming took off 4 bases at V and 5 bases at J, with 8 bases between the two ends. The CDR3 DNA reads as TGTGCCAGCAGTGTGCCCGCGGAGACCCAGTACTTC. Residues: CASSVPAETQYF.

The chain uses TRBV6-6 and TRBJ2-7; 12 positions agree with TRBD1. From germline, CDR1 is MNHNY and CDR2 SVGAGI (reference sequence). J was trimmed by 2 bases and V by 7 bases; bases with no gene match: 6. The CDR3 consists of 15 residues. The CDR3 region is CASIMGQGATYEQYF. The CDR3 DNA reads as TGTGCCAGCATAATGGGACAGGGGGCCACCTACGAGCAGTACTTC.

The chain carries TRBV5-4 and TRBJ2-1, with TRBD2 as a possible D gene (6 bases). The CDR3 has 15 residues. Trimming shortened V by 1 base and J by 0 bases, and 8 bases separated the two germline ends. Germline V gene lookup returns CDR1 SGHNT and CDR2 YYREEE (reference sequence). This chain's CDR3 is CASSLLGGSYNEQFF. The CDR3 region has the DNA TGTGCCAGCAGCTTGCTGGGGGGCTCCTACAATGAGCAGTTCTTC.

This chain connects TRBV7-8 to TRBJ2-3; the match to TRBD2 covers 8 bases. The germline V gene has CDR1 SGHVS and CDR2 FQNEAQ. The CDR3 has 16 residues. The V segment lost 3 bases and the J segment 0 bases; nucleotides outside the gene matches: 5. As DNA, the CDR3 is TGTGCCAGCAGCTTTGATGCTAGCGGGAGCACAGATACGCAGTATTTT. It encodes CASSFDASGSTDTQYF.

The chain combines TRBV7-9 with TRBJ2-3; D call uncertain. V lost 0 bases to trimming and J lost 6 bases, with 1 base between them. The CDR3 spans 11 residues. Germline V lookup: CDR1 SEHNR, CDR2 FQNEAQ (reference sequence). The CDR3 region is CASSLADTQYF. The CDR3 nucleotides are TGTGCCAGCAGCTTAGCGGATACGCAGTATTTT.

This chain uses TRBV5-1 with TRBJ2-3, with unresolved D. This CDR3 has 14 amino acids. V lost 4 bases to trimming and J lost 5 bases, with 14 bases between them. CDR1 and CDR2 from the germline V gene are SGHRS and YFSETQ. CDR3 DNA sequence: TGCGCCAGCAGCAGTAGGGTACTTGGAGATACGCAGTATTTT. It encodes CASSSRVLGDTQYF.

The V gene is TRBV6-5, the J gene TRBJ1-6, with D uncertain. The CDR3 sequence is 14 residues long. CDR1 is MNHEY, CDR2 SVGAGI, per germline. V lost 6 bases and J lost 7, with 13 bases in between. The CDR3 region is CASRRTALNSPLHF. The CDR3 DNA sequence: TGTGCCAGCAGACGGACGGCTTTGAATTCACCCCTCCACTTT.

This clone was seen a few times. The rearrangement uses TRBV2 and TRBJ1-1; D unresolved. V lost 8 bases and J lost 7, with 17 bases in between. CDR3 size: 13 residues. Germline CDR1 reads SNHLY; CDR2 reads FYNNEI. In DNA form, the CDR3 reads TGTGCCAGCGCTGGAGAAAGGACGGATGAAGCTTTCTTT. Its translation is CASAGERTDEAFF.

The CDR3 protein is CASSLRAQGGEKLFF. CDR3 coding DNA: TGTGCCAGCAGCTTACGGGCCCAAGGGGGTGAAAAACTGTTTTTT. The chain links TRBV7-8 to TRBJ1-4; D is possibly TRBD1 (6 bases). Germline loops: CDR1 SGHVS, CDR2 FQNEAQ. V was trimmed by 2 bases and J by 7 bases, leaving 14 bases between them. The CDR3 is 15 residues long.

This clone was counted a single time. The CDR3, as DNA: TGCGCCAGCAGCTTGGAATCGTCGGACGGTCAGCAGTTCTTC. Translation: CASSLESSDGQQFF. This chain joins TRBV5-1 and TRBJ2-1; D gene ambiguous. The germline V and J ends were trimmed by 0 bases and 11 bases, with 15 bases remaining between them. CDR3 length equals 14 residues. The germline CDR1 and CDR2 sequences are SGHRS and YFSETQ.

The chain combines TRBV29-1 with TRBJ1-4; D is perhaps TRBD1 (6 bases). V was trimmed by 4 bases and J by 4 bases, leaving 13 bases between them. Germline V CDR1 and CDR2: SQVTM, ANQGSEA. This CDR3 region has 14 residues. CDR3 region: CSVGSGVYNEKLFF. CDR3 sequence (DNA): TGCAGCGTTGGATCAGGGGTGTATAATGAAAAACTGTTTTTT.

This clone was observed once. The CDR3 reads CASSQGPTRVLNTEAFF. CDR3 bases: TGCGCCAGCAGCCAGGGTCCGACGAGGGTACTGAACACTGAAGCTTTCTTT. The chain joins TRBV4-3 to TRBJ1-1; no firm D call. Germline V gene sequence: CDR1 LGHNA, CDR2 YSLEER. Trimming shortened V by 3 bases and J by 0 bases, and 17 bases separated the two germline ends. CDR3 length: 17 amino acids.

The CDR3 DNA is TGTGCCAGCAGCCCACAGGGACTATCGGGGGATACGCAGTATTTT. Protein: CASSPQGLSGDTQYF. The chain uses TRBV7-9 and TRBJ2-3, with D possibly matching TRBD2 (7 bases). The CDR3 is 15 amino acids. The V and J ends lost 5 bases and 6 bases respectively, with 18 bases between them. Looked up from germline, CDR1 is SEHNR and CDR2 is FQNEAQ (reference sequence).

This clone has just a few counts. The CDR3 DNA reads as TGTGCCAGCAGCTTAGTCCCCGGGTCGCAAGAGACCCAGTACTTC. Translating it yields CASSLVPGSQETQYF. The chain is built from TRBV13 and TRBJ2-5; no clear D. Germline V gene lookup returns CDR1 PRHDT and CDR2 FYEKMQ (reference sequence). V was shortened by 1 base and J by 2 bases, with 11 bases between the two germline ends. The CDR3 is 15 amino acids.

The rearrangement uses TRBV12-5 and TRBJ2-5; D might be TRBD2 (6 bases). Germline CDR1 is LGHNT and CDR2 is FRNRAP. The CDR3 runs to 13 residues. The V end was cut by 1 base, the J end by 3 bases, with 6 bases between. In DNA, the CDR3 is TGTGCTAGTGGTTTGGGCGGGGAAGAGACCCAGTACTTC. It yields the protein CASGLGGEETQYF.

V usage is TRBV7-2 and J usage is TRBJ1-4; 7 bases fit TRBD1. CDR1 is SGHTA, CDR2 FQGNSA, per germline. The CDR3 is made up of 15 amino acids. The V segment lost 5 bases and the J segment 4 bases; nucleotides outside the gene matches: 7. The CDR3 loop reads CASSKRTGHNEKLFF. DNA for the CDR3: TGTGCCAGCAGCAAAAGGACAGGCCATAATGAAAAACTGTTTTTT. Together with reference TRBV7-2 and TRBJ1-4, the CDR3 gives the full variable domain: GAGVSQSPSNKVTEKGKDVELRCDPISGHTALYWYRQSLGQGLEFLIYFQGNSAPDKSGLPSDRFSAERTGGSVSTLTIQRTQQEDSAVYLCASSKRTGHNEKLFFGSGTQLSVL.